This TCR beta chain emerged from a study of T cells in tuberculosis. Across the study: T cells were selected with CD1B tetramers loaded with glucose monomycolate.

The table came from immunoSEQ multiplex PCR; TCRdb's copy has only in-frame clones and leaves some out. The table includes tens of thousands of clones, 95% to 97% detected once. The CDR3 loop spans 16 amino acids. The sequence derives from a donor aged 10-29 years with latent tuberculosis or without tuberculosis infection. Sequencing used PBMCs. This sequence joins TRBV21-1 and TRBJ1-4; the D call of TRBD1 is as the table states it, not checked on the DNA. TRBV21-1 is reported as a pseudogene. The CDR3 here is CASSNRDRGPHEKLFF. Written as DNA, the CDR3 is TGTGCCAGCAGCAACCGGGACAGGGGGCCTCACGAAAAACTGTTTTTT.